This TCR beta chain is drawn from a study of cytomegalovirus exposure and HLA in healthy donors (dated by TCRdb to 2015 to 2018). For the wider study: In an earlier analysis of several hundred of the donors, about 270 Gb of sequence data and about 110 million unique TCR beta sequences from about 179 million T cells were reported. Roughly 300 gigabases of sequencing data and tens of millions of unique TCR sequences were included in an early release covering about 700 HLA-typed donors. Of the approximately 400 genotyped donors, approximately 83% fell in the genetic ancestry cluster associated with self-reported Caucasian donors. The study was designed to test whether signatures of past pathogen exposure could be identified by cataloging public T cell receptors. The T cell repertoires of some 700 subjects were profiled by immunosequencing and related to cytomegalovirus serostatus. In addition to the first cohort of around 670 subjects, a separate validation cohort of around 110 different subjects was used. The study combined high-throughput TCR immunosequencing, statistical association of individual TCRs with disease status, and machine learning to predict cytomegalovirus infection status. A later analysis re-analyzed previously published TCR beta repertoires from 500 to 700 donors and added high-resolution HLA genotyping to study TCR occurrence patterns. Rather than drawing on any new phenotypic data, the later analysis identified candidate immune exposures from TCR beta sequences and the way those sequences occurred across donors. An earlier analysis of around 640 of the donors used high-throughput TCR beta sequencing to judge whether each TCR beta V gene segment behaved as functional or pseudogenic. Donor age, sex, ethnicity and CMV serostatus were compiled together with the repertoire data. Genome-wide SNP genotypes for about 65% of the 666 donors were used in a later genetic analysis, which treated that subset as a discovery cohort. Every repertoire in the discovery cohort had been generated on one and the same sequencing platform. Class I and class II HLA loci were covered by the typing at four-digit resolution. The number of donors typed differed by locus, with about 629-630 for A, B, C, DRB1 and DQB1, roughly 520 for DQA1, some 570 for DPA1, and roughly 450 for DPB1. Because of strong linkage in the cohort, roughly five DR-DQ haplotypes were treated as single units for association and clustering. On average, roughly 240,000 unique TCR beta nucleotide sequences were sequenced per donor among some 420 genotyped donors of the cohort, with roughly 18% of those sequences being non-productive. General conclusions and limits of the study: A further reported finding was that TCR beta sequences accurately predicted the HLA-A and HLA-B alleles for most subjects in the first cohort. According to a later genetic analysis, donors in an Asian-associated ancestry cluster had fewer N-insertions in productive TCRs than the approximately 610-donor mean. Correlated functional status among segregating V segments might be attributable to linkage disequilibrium, but an unknown experimental factor could not be ruled out. Because counts were too low, under 20 rarely observed V segments, including chromosome 9 orphons, were left out of the earlier analysis of 500 to 650 of the donors. CMV serostatus was the only immune exposure information available for the cohort. The 87-base-pair reads could not distinguish some IMGT-functional V segments, including TRBV6-2 and TRBV6-3, so those segments were excluded. Several of the top co-occurrence clusters appeared to be linked to parvovirus B19, influenza, CMV and Epstein-Barr virus, according to a later analysis. The sequencing pipeline was judged likely to have produced a cluster of highly shared sequence variants as a technical artifact. In the study, around 150 TCR beta chains were listed as associated with cytomegalovirus. Specific HLA alleles were associated with 15,000 to 20,000 TCR beta sequences at a false discovery rate of 0.05 in a later analysis. Because HLA typing was unavailable for some donors at each locus, only the typed subset was used in association tests. Roughly uniform sequencing depth across donors was assumed in presence/absence analyses, although this assumption may not hold. A later analysis found that most CMV-associated TCR beta chains appeared HLA-restricted, with HLA associations seemingly driven largely by CMV exposure. An association between a missense DCLRE1C variant and V-gene and J-gene trimming of TCR beta chains was found in a later genetic analysis and replicated in an independent cohort. The classifier was reported to diagnose cytomegalovirus status with high specificity and sensitivity in both the original cohort and the validation cohort. In a later analysis, HLA-associated TCR beta chains were found to be more clonally expanded and to have lower generation probabilities than equally common non-associated chains. Assigning TCR associations to individual alleles was difficult when HLA alleles, especially DR and DQ, strongly co-occurred. In a later analysis, the rate of TCR association differed among HLA loci, with DRB1 alleles having the most associated TCRs and HLA-C alleles having the fewest. The authors suggested that the approach could potentially be generalized to other disease states and immunological phenotypes. A few of the identified cytomegalovirus-associated TCR beta chains were confirmed in vitro to be specific for cytomegalovirus antigens. Only TCR beta chains were sequenced in this cohort, and the absence of alpha or paired-chain data limited detectable features. While some public TCRs were present in many individuals, most TCR sequences turned up only very rarely across donors. An earlier analysis of approximately 530 of the donors showed that most TCR beta V segments appeared in productive rearrangements either about 87% or about 30% of the time, which broadly matched IMGT annotations.

In total, 500 to 700 healthy bone marrow donors made up the cohort. At the time of sampling, all cohort members were nominally healthy, though unrecorded immune exposures were likely present. The donor was CMV seropositive and was included in the group of some 290 seropositive cohort members. Every donor gave a peripheral blood sample, and the peripheral blood mononuclear cells from that sample were used for TCR beta sequencing. Genomic DNA extraction from the blood cell samples was performed with the Qiagen DNeasy Blood Extraction Kit. The junction carries 16 bases between V and J, which are trimmed by 5 bases and 11 bases respectively. For CDR1 and CDR2, the germline V gene lists SGHAT and FQNNGV. From the cysteine through the phenylalanine, the CDR3 covers 13 amino acids. Only CDR3 DNA is held: 39 bases, read in frame from base 1. Turning to this clone: Its antigen is currently not known. Base qualities are not provided; no much larger clone lies one nucleotide away.

The library relied on the immunoSEQ multiplex PCR assay. A mixture of 60 forward primers for TCR Vbeta segments and 13 reverse primers for TCR Jbeta segments was used in the multiplex PCR. The CDR3 region of rearranged TCR beta genes was amplified from genomic DNA by a multiplex PCR assay. Amplified TCR beta libraries were sequenced as 87-base-pair reads on the Illumina HiSeq System. For the original study's pipeline: Across the 666 repertoires, a later analysis counted roughly 84 million unique TCR beta chains, approximately 12 million of which were shared by at least two donors. Raw reads were error-corrected and collapsed into unique sequences with a nearest-neighbor algorithm that merged closely related sequences to remove PCR and sequencing errors. CDR3 sequences were aligned to IMGT reference sequences to assign V, D and J gene segments. For a sequence to be retained, a match of at least six nucleotides was required to both a V gene segment and a J gene segment. Rearrangements were classified as productive when the CDR3 lacked stop codons and remained in frame with V and J, and all other rearrangements were classified as non-productive. CDR3 was defined according to IMGT convention as the region running from the second conserved V-encoded cysteine to the conserved J-encoded phenylalanine. Sequences without an unambiguous match to a single V gene segment were excluded from the earlier analysis of 450 to 650 of the donors. In an earlier analysis of approximately 550 of the donors, V segments were called functional above 56.7% productive rearrangements and were called segregating when the between-donor standard deviation exceeded 5%. A statistical classification framework was built to diagnose cytomegalovirus status from the catalog of TCR beta chain sequences. In a later analysis, TCR nucleotide sequences were compared against IMGT/GENE-DB human TR gene sequences so that V and J genes could be assigned. In a later analysis, CDR3 sequences and most-parsimonious VDJ recombination scenarios were assigned using the TCRdist pipeline. In a later analysis, every TCR beta chain was defined by the combination of its CDR3 amino acid sequence and its V-gene family, and reads without a unique V-gene family were dropped. To address suspected cross-contamination and a sequencing artifact, a later analysis removed 592 highly shared, low-generation-probability nucleotide sequences. In a later analysis, a clonal expansion index was calculated for each public chain from normalized within-repertoire ranks of inferred template counts. In a later analysis, generation probabilities were computed with a VDJ recombination model fitted to out-of-frame rearrangements, and the resulting probabilities were checked against IGoR. Hypergeometric tests were used in a later analysis to score TCR-TCR, TCR-HLA and TCR-CMV co-occurrence, with a repertoire-size bias correction applied to the TCR pairs. A later analysis estimated false discovery rates by permuting HLA or CMV assignments 20 times. In a later analysis, co-occurring TCRs were grouped with DBSCAN, and TCRdist sequence similarity was added when clustering was performed within HLA-allele-positive subsets. Repertoires with fewer than 30,000 or more than 120,000 public chains were left out of co-occurrence clustering, as were four to six repertoires with anomalous nucleotide sharing. TCRdb re-hosts the immuneACCESS table, in-frame sequences only. Its copies lack some clones; in the studies checked, an unresolved V gene accounts for under half of them, and the cause for the rest is not known. The D gene and trimming were derived from the DNA, and the V and J assignments and clone size from that table. This sample gives roughly 180,000 clones in total; 76% of them show up just once. Of the sample, about 2.5% falls within the top ten clones.

This chain is built from TRBV11-2 and TRBJ2-1; the D gene remains uncertain. The sequenced material came from PBMCs. This TCR derives from a woman in her thirties in good health and CMV-seropositive. The DNA is as follows: TGTGCCAGCAGCCTGCAGACAATCACCCAGCAGTTCTTC. Its translation is CASSLQTITQQFF.